This T cell receptor beta chain is drawn from a study of tumor-infiltrating lymphocytes in primary liver carcinoma. For the study at large: Tumors were staged T1-T3 N0M0 and measured about 4.2 to 10 cm across.

Comment on this clonotype: Its specificity is not known. Given a much more abundant clone one base away, this may be a read error.

Constant-region priming of 500 ng total RNA yielded TCR beta cDNA. The TCR beta library was amplified through three nested multiplex PCR rounds in a modified ARM-PCR procedure. For around 11 cycles apiece, the opening two PCR rounds ran with TRBV1-TRBV30 forward primers and a C-beta reverse primer. Each CDR3 protein is one row after TCRdb ran MiXCR on the multiplex PCR reads. This table holds about 110,000 distinct CDR3 sequences, 65% found once. Study-level points and caveats: Significantly larger top-250-clone fractions were found in tumors than in blood (p = 0.039).

Co-extracting RNA and DNA was done with roughly 17-32 mg of unsorted bulk tissue as input. Patients' primary liver carcinoma was surgically resected. Over 75% of the cells were viable tumor cells in every tumor sample. The CDR3 runs to 12 residues. The germline V gene encodes CDR1 SQVTM and CDR2 ANQGSEA. This TCR was recovered from a woman between 55 and 75 years old with primary liver carcinoma and hepatitis B virus infection. The sample consisted of liver tumor tissue from sampling region 1. Sample subset: tumor region T1, superior pole. The chain has TRBV29-1 and TRBJ1-2; no clear D. The CDR3 loop is CGVGPVEGGYTF. Written as DNA, the CDR3 is TGCGGCGTTGGGCCAGTTGAGGGTGGCTACACCTTC. The full variable domain, with the rest looked up from reference TRBV29-1 and TRBJ1-2, is SAVISQKPSRDICQRGTSLTIQCQVDSQVTMMFWYRQQPGQSLTLIATANQGSEATYESGFVIDKFPISRPNLTFSTLTVSNMSPEDSSIYLCGVGPVEGGYTFGSGTRLTVV.